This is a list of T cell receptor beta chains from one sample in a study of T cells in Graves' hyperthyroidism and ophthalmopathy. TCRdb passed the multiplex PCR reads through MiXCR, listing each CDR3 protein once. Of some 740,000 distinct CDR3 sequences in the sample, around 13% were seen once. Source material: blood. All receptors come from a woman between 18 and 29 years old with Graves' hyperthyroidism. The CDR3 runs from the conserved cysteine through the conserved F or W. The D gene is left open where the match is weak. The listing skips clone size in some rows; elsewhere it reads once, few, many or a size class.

cdr3_nt: TGTGCCAGCAGTTTACTAGCGGGAGATCGGCAGTTCTTC
cdr3_aa: CASSLLAGDRQFF
j_call: TRBJ2-1
d_call: TRBD2
clone_size: -
v_call: TRBV28

cdr3_nt: TGTGCCATCAGTGACCCGGGGGAGGAGGGCTACGAGCAGTACTTC
cdr3_aa: CAISDPGEEGYEQYF
j_call: TRBJ2-7
d_call: -
clone_size: few
v_call: TRBV10-3

cdr3_nt: TGTGCCAGCAGTTTAAGGGACAGGTTTGGAAACACCATATATTTT
cdr3_aa: CASSLRDRFGNTIYF
j_call: TRBJ1-3
d_call: TRBD1
clone_size: -
v_call: TRBV28

cdr3_nt: TGCGCCAGCAGCCTAGGACAGGGATATCAAGCTAACTATGGCTACACCTTC
cdr3_aa: CASSLGQGYQANYGYTF
j_call: TRBJ1-2
d_call: TRBD1
clone_size: many
v_call: TRBV4-1

cdr3_nt: TGTGCCAGCAGGTCGGGACAGGGGTACGAGCAGTACTTC
cdr3_aa: CASRSGQGYEQYF
j_call: TRBJ2-7
d_call: TRBD1
clone_size: many
v_call: TRBV6-1

cdr3_nt: TGTGCCAGCAGTGAAAGGGAGCGGGTGCCCGGGACCGGGGAGCTGTTTTTT
cdr3_aa: CASSERERVPGTGELFF
j_call: TRBJ2-2
d_call: -
clone_size: -
v_call: TRBV25-1

cdr3_nt: TGTGCCAGCAGTGGACTAGCGGGAGGGACCTACGAGCAGTACTTC
cdr3_aa: CASSGLAGGTYEQYF
j_call: TRBJ2-7
d_call: TRBD2
clone_size: -
v_call: TRBV28

cdr3_nt: TGTGCCAGCAGTTTATCGACTGGGCCCCAAGAGACCCAGTACTTC
cdr3_aa: CASSLSTGPQETQYF
j_call: TRBJ2-5
d_call: -
clone_size: many
v_call: TRBV12-3/TRBV12-4

cdr3_nt: TGCGCCAGCAGCCACCGGAGGGACTGGAACACCGGGGAGCTGTTTTTT
cdr3_aa: CASSHRRDWNTGELFF
j_call: TRBJ2-2
d_call: -
clone_size: -
v_call: TRBV4-3

cdr3_nt: TGTGCCAGCCGCGGGACTAGCGGGAGCAGTCAAGAGACCCAGTACTTC
cdr3_aa: CASRGTSGSSQETQYF
j_call: TRBJ2-5
d_call: TRBD2
clone_size: many
v_call: TRBV2

cdr3_nt: TGTGCCAGCAGTTATGGACAGGGGTTCAATCAGCCCCAGCATTTT
cdr3_aa: CASSYGQGFNQPQHF
j_call: TRBJ1-5
d_call: TRBD1
clone_size: -
v_call: TRBV6-2/TRBV6-3

cdr3_nt: TGCGCCAGCAGTGGTATCCTAGCGGGAGTGAGTGAGCAGTTCTTC
cdr3_aa: CASSGILAGVSEQFF
j_call: TRBJ2-1
d_call: TRBD2
clone_size: few
v_call: TRBV10-1

cdr3_nt: TGTGCCAGCAGCGACTGGACAGGGGGCGGGTTGTTGGAGACCCAGTACTTC
cdr3_aa: CASSDWTGGGLLETQYF
j_call: TRBJ2-5
d_call: TRBD1
clone_size: few
v_call: TRBV7-2

cdr3_nt: TGTGCCAGCAGTGTTTCAGCAATGAACACTGAAGCTTTCTTT
cdr3_aa: CASSVSAMNTEAFF
j_call: TRBJ1-1
d_call: -
clone_size: many
v_call: TRBV2

cdr3_nt: TGTGCCAGCAGCGTAGGGAGGAGCTCCTACAATGAGCAGTTCTTC
cdr3_aa: CASSVGRSSYNEQFF
j_call: TRBJ2-1
d_call: -
clone_size: -
v_call: TRBV9

cdr3_nt: TGTGCCAGCAGCTCCCGGCAGCGGGAGGGAGGCACCGGGGAGCTGTTTTTT
cdr3_aa: CASSSRQREGGTGELFF
j_call: TRBJ2-2
d_call: TRBD2
clone_size: many
v_call: TRBV7-9

cdr3_nt: TGTGCCACCAGTGTAGCGGGAGGGCCGGTGGAGACCCAGTACTTC
cdr3_aa: CATSVAGGPVETQYF
j_call: TRBJ2-5
d_call: TRBD2
clone_size: many
v_call: TRBV24-1

cdr3_nt: TGTGCCAGCAGACAAAGAGACTCTCCCTACAATGAGCAGTTCTTC
cdr3_aa: CASRQRDSPYNEQFF
j_call: TRBJ2-1
d_call: -
clone_size: few
v_call: TRBV6-1

cdr3_nt: TGCGCCAGCAGCCAAGATGCTCAGGGGACTAGCGGGAGTTCAGGCTACGAGCAGTACTTC
cdr3_aa: CASSQDAQGTSGSSGYEQYF
j_call: TRBJ2-7
d_call: TRBD2
clone_size: -
v_call: TRBV4-3

cdr3_nt: TGTGCCAGCAGCGGGGGACCTATTTCCTACGAGCAGTACTTC
cdr3_aa: CASSGGPISYEQYF
j_call: TRBJ2-7
d_call: -
clone_size: many
v_call: TRBV6-2/TRBV6-3

cdr3_nt: TGTGCCAGCAGCTTAGCGAGCCCGAATCAGCCCCAGCATTTT
cdr3_aa: CASSLASPNQPQHF
j_call: TRBJ1-5
d_call: -
clone_size: few
v_call: TRBV7-9

cdr3_nt: TGTGCCAGCAGGCGGGACAGGACCTCCTACGAGCAGTACTTC
cdr3_aa: CASRRDRTSYEQYF
j_call: TRBJ2-7
d_call: TRBD1
clone_size: -
v_call: TRBV6-1

cdr3_nt: TGTGCCAGCAGCTACAAGAGGACCGGGGAGCTGTTTTTT
cdr3_aa: CASSYKRTGELFF
j_call: TRBJ2-2
d_call: -
clone_size: -
v_call: TRBV7-8

cdr3_nt: TGTGCCAGCAGTCCGGACAGGGATAAGTTCTACGAGCAGTACTTC
cdr3_aa: CASSPDRDKFYEQYF
j_call: TRBJ2-7
d_call: TRBD1
clone_size: few
v_call: TRBV28

cdr3_nt: TGTGCCAGCAGTGATATTGCGACACTCTACGAGCAGTACTTC
cdr3_aa: CASSDIATLYEQYF
j_call: TRBJ2-7
d_call: -
clone_size: few
v_call: TRBV2

cdr3_nt: TGCAGCGCCGGAGCCGGCTCAGAGACCCAGTACTTC
cdr3_aa: CSAGAGSETQYF
j_call: TRBJ2-5
d_call: -
clone_size: few
v_call: TRBV29-1

cdr3_nt: TGTGCCAGCAGTAACGCGCTAGAGCAGTACTTC
cdr3_aa: CASSNALEQYF
j_call: TRBJ2-7
d_call: -
clone_size: -
v_call: TRBV6-1

cdr3_nt: TGTGCCAGCAGCCAGTCGGGACTAGACTCCGAGCAGTACTTC
cdr3_aa: CASSQSGLDSEQYF
j_call: TRBJ2-7
d_call: TRBD2
clone_size: many
v_call: TRBV3-1

cdr3_nt: TGCGCCAGCAGTCATCCAGGAACAACTAGGACGTACAATGAGCAGTTCTTC
cdr3_aa: CASSHPGTTRTYNEQFF
j_call: TRBJ2-1
d_call: -
clone_size: many
v_call: TRBV10-2

cdr3_nt: TGTGCCAGCAGTTTACGACCCCCTTTGACAGGCTATAGCAATCAGCCCCAGCATTTT
cdr3_aa: CASSLRPPLTGYSNQPQHF
j_call: TRBJ1-5
d_call: -
clone_size: many
v_call: TRBV12-3/TRBV12-4

cdr3_nt: TGTGCCAGTGGGGGTGGAGGCACAGATACGCAGTATTTT
cdr3_aa: CASGGGGTDTQYF
j_call: TRBJ2-3
d_call: -
clone_size: many
v_call: TRBV19

cdr3_nt: TGCAGTGCTAGCCCCGGGACAGGGGGCGTGTACGAGCAGTACTTC
cdr3_aa: CSASPGTGGVYEQYF
j_call: TRBJ2-7
d_call: TRBD1
clone_size: many
v_call: TRBV20-1

cdr3_nt: TGTGCCAGCAGTCGCACTAGCGGGAAGTACGAGCAGTACTTC
cdr3_aa: CASSRTSGKYEQYF
j_call: TRBJ2-7
d_call: TRBD2
clone_size: many
v_call: TRBV14

cdr3_nt: TGTGCCAGCAGCTACAGACTAGCGGGAGAGGAGACCCAGTACTTC
cdr3_aa: CASSYRLAGEETQYF
j_call: TRBJ2-5
d_call: TRBD2
clone_size: many
v_call: TRBV7-2

cdr3_nt: TGTGCCAGCAGCCTAATAGGTAATGAGCAGTTCTTC
cdr3_aa: CASSLIGNEQFF
j_call: TRBJ2-1
d_call: -
clone_size: many
v_call: TRBV27

cdr3_nt: TGTGCCAGCAGTTTTGACACTGAAGCTTTCTTT
cdr3_aa: CASSFDTEAFF
j_call: TRBJ1-1
d_call: -
clone_size: many
v_call: TRBV12-3/TRBV12-4

cdr3_nt: TGTGCCAGCAGCCCGGTAGGAGGAAATGAGCAGTTCTTC
cdr3_aa: CASSPVGGNEQFF
j_call: TRBJ2-1
d_call: -
clone_size: many
v_call: TRBV7-6

cdr3_nt: TGTGCCAGCAGAGACAGGGTGGGGGCGAACACTGAAGCTTTCTTT
cdr3_aa: CASRDRVGANTEAFF
j_call: TRBJ1-1
d_call: TRBD1
clone_size: few
v_call: TRBV2

cdr3_nt: TGCAGTGCTACCTCGGGTGGATCCGCCAAAAACATTCAGTACTTC
cdr3_aa: CSATSGGSAKNIQYF
j_call: TRBJ2-4
d_call: -
clone_size: few
v_call: TRBV20-1

cdr3_nt: TGCGCCAGCAGCCAAGGGGACAGATTGGGGAACACTGAAGCTTTCTTT
cdr3_aa: CASSQGDRLGNTEAFF
j_call: TRBJ1-1
d_call: TRBD1
clone_size: -
v_call: TRBV4-1

cdr3_nt: TGTGCCAGCAGTTTTCGACCCGCGAGGGGGACGCAGTATTTT
cdr3_aa: CASSFRPARGTQYF
j_call: TRBJ2-3
d_call: -
clone_size: few
v_call: TRBV27

cdr3_nt: TGCAGTGCTATTCAGGGGCTCGGAGGCAATGAGCAGTTCTTC
cdr3_aa: CSAIQGLGGNEQFF
j_call: TRBJ2-1
d_call: -
clone_size: many
v_call: TRBV20-1

cdr3_nt: TGCGCCAGCAGTGGGGATGGCGGGAGATTTCTGGAGCAGTACTTC
cdr3_aa: CASSGDGGRFLEQYF
j_call: TRBJ2-7
d_call: TRBD2
clone_size: many
v_call: TRBV10-1

cdr3_nt: TGTGCCAGCAGCGAACTAGGTAGTGAGCAGTTCTTC
cdr3_aa: CASSELGSEQFF
j_call: TRBJ2-1
d_call: -
clone_size: -
v_call: TRBV9

cdr3_nt: TGCAGTGCTAGGGATCACGGAAAACCCCTCCACTTT
cdr3_aa: CSARDHGKPLHF
j_call: TRBJ1-6
d_call: -
clone_size: -
v_call: TRBV20-1

cdr3_nt: TGCGCCAGCAGCCAAGGTCACACGAAGGGAGATACGCAGTATTTT
cdr3_aa: CASSQGHTKGDTQYF
j_call: TRBJ2-3
d_call: -
clone_size: few
v_call: TRBV4-3

cdr3_nt: TGTGCCAGCAGTGTACCCTGGCGGGAGGGTTCCGATGAGCAGTTCTTC
cdr3_aa: CASSVPWREGSDEQFF
j_call: TRBJ2-1
d_call: TRBD2
clone_size: many
v_call: TRBV7-8

cdr3_nt: TGTGCCAGCAGTTCCCCTCGGAGCCTCTCCTACGAGCAGTACTTC
cdr3_aa: CASSSPRSLSYEQYF
j_call: TRBJ2-7
d_call: -
clone_size: many
v_call: TRBV6-1

cdr3_nt: TGTGCCAGCTCACCAGGGGGGTTTGAGACCTACGAGCAGTACTTC
cdr3_aa: CASSPGGFETYEQYF
j_call: TRBJ2-7
d_call: -
clone_size: few
v_call: TRBV18